These T cell receptor beta chains were read from a single sample in a study of cytomegalovirus exposure and HLA in healthy donors. Generated by immunoSEQ multiplex PCR, the TCRdb table keeps only in-frame clones and is missing some. The sample has 90,000 to 150,000 clones; roughly 71% are singletons. The sequenced sample was PBMCs. The receptors shown here come from a woman aged 40 to 50 in good health and CMV-seropositive. The CDR3 runs from the conserved cysteine through the conserved F or W. The D gene is left open where the match is weak. Not every row has a clone size; where given, it reads once, few, many or a size class.

j_call d_call clone_size v_call cdr3_aa cdr3_nt
TRBJ2-7 TRBD1 - TRBV4-3 CASSHQTGSATYEQYF TGCGCCAGCAGTCACCAGACAGGGTCGGCTACCTACGAGCAGTACTTC
TRBJ2-7 TRBD1 - TRBV11-2 CASSLRDSTYEQYF TGTGCCAGCAGCTTAAGGGACAGCACCTACGAGCAGTACTTC
TRBJ1-1 - - TRBV9 CASSSQGRGGTEAFF TGTGCCAGCAGCTCACAGGGTAGAGGGGGCACTGAAGCTTTCTTT
TRBJ2-6 - - TRBV18 CASSPLAGVSSGANVLTF TGTGCCAGCTCACCGCTGGCAGGGGTGAGCTCTGGGGCCAACGTCCTGACTTTC
TRBJ2-1 - - TRBV2 CASSVKRLGDEQFF TGTGCCAGCAGTGTTAAACGTCTGGGAGATGAGCAGTTCTTC
TRBJ2-7 TRBD2 many TRBV5-5 CASSPGGFRSYEQYF TGTGCCAGCAGCCCGGGGGGTTTCAGATCCTACGAGCAGTACTTC
TRBJ2-2 - once TRBV18 CASLGQVATGELFF TGTGCCAGCCTGGGACAAGTGGCCACCGGGGAGCTGTTTTTT
TRBJ1-1 - - TRBV19 CASRRGYTEAFF TGTGCCAGTAGAAGGGGGTACACTGAAGCTTTCTTT
TRBJ2-7 - - TRBV7-2 CASSLAPVFSSYEQYF TGTGCCAGCAGCTTAGCGCCCGTTTTTAGCTCCTACGAGCAGTACTTC
TRBJ2-7 - - TRBV6-1 CASTRDREAEQYF TGTGCCAGCACCCGGGATCGGGAAGCGGAGCAGTACTTC
TRBJ1-1 TRBD1 - TRBV30 CAWRHPDRDRTEAFF TGTGCCTGGAGGCATCCGGACAGGGATAGGACTGAAGCTTTCTTT
TRBJ1-1 - - TRBV27 CASSSLQNAANTEAFF TGTGCCAGCAGTTCCTTACAAAACGCCGCGAACACTGAAGCTTTCTTT
TRBJ2-1 TRBD2 - TRBV30 CAWSRKTSGYNEQFF TGTGCCTGGAGTAGGAAGACTAGCGGTTACAATGAGCAGTTCTTC
TRBJ2-7 TRBD1 - TRBV29-1 CSGTGSSYEQYF TGCAGCGGGACAGGAAGCTCCTACGAGCAGTACTTC
TRBJ1-5 - few TRBV7-6 CASSQGHSNQPQHF TGTGCCAGCAGCCAGGGACATAGCAATCAGCCCCAGCATTTT